This T cell receptor beta chain was identified in a study of T cell responses to AZD1222 COVID-19 vaccine. Measured with immunoSEQ multiplex PCR; TCRdb has only the in-frame clones, and not every one. Of over 120,000 clones listed, more than 90% are singletons. In regard to this clone: Its target is unknown.

Per germline, CDR1 LNHNV and CDR2 YYDKDF (reference sequence). V was pared by 6 bases and J by 4 bases, with 15 bases between. There are 14 residues in the CDR3. Points from the study as a whole: Donors, mostly white British, included more females; clonal diversity was possibly underestimated. Repertoire sampling happened only post peak T cell response.

The input for sequencing was peripheral blood, taken on day 0 of AZD1222 vaccination. The TCR originated in an adult in good health. The rearrangement uses TRBV15 and TRBJ1-1; D is possibly TRBD1 (6 bases). The CDR3 nucleotides are TGTGCCACCAGAAGAAAAGGGGGGACCACTGAAGCTTTCTTT. Amino acids: CATRRKGGTTEAFF.